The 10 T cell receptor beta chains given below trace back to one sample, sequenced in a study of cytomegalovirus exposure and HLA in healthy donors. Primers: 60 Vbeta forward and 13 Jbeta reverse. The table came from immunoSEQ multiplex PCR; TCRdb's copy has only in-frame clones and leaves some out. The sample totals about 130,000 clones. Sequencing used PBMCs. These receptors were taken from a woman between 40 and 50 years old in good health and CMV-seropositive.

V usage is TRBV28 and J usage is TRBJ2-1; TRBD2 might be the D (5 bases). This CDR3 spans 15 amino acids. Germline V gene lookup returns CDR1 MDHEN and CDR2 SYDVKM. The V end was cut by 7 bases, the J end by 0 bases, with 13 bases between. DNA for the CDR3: TGTGCCAGCAAGGGCGGGTCGAGCTCCTACAATGAGCAGTTCTTC. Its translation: CASKGGSSSYNEQFF.

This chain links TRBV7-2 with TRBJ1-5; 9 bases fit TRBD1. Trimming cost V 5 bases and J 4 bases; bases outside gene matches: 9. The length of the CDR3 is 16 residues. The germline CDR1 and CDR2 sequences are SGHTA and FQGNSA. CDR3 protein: CASSQTGTGPNQPQHF. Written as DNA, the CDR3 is TGTGCCAGCAGCCAGACGGGGACAGGGCCGAATCAGCCCCAGCATTTT.

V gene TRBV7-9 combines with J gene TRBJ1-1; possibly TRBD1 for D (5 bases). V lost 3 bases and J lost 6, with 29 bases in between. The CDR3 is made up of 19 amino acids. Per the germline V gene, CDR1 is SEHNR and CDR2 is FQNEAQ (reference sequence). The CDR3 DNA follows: TGTGCCAGCAGCTTCCTCAACAGGCGCCGGGGGGTATGGGGTTCTGAAGCTTTCTTT. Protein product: CASSFLNRRRGVWGSEAFF. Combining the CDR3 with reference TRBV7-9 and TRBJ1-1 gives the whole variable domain DTGVSQNPRHKITKRGQNVTFRCDPISEHNRLYWYRQTLGQGPEFLTYFQNEAQLEKSRLLSDRFSAERPKGSFSTLEIQRTEQGDSAMYLCASSFLNRRRGVWGSEAFFGQGTRLTVV.

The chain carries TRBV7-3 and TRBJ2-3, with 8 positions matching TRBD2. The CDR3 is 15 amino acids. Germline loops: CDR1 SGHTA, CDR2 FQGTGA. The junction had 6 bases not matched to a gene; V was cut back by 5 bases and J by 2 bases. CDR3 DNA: TGTGCCAGCAGCCTTAGCGGGACGACCACAGATACGCAGTATTTT. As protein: CASSLSGTTTDTQYF.

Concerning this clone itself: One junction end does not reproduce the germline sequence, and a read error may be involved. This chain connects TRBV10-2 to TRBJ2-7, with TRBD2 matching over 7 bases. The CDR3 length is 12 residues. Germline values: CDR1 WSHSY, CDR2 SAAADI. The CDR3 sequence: CAVAGDSYEQYF. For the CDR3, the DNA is TGCGCTGTAGCGGGCGACTCCTACGAGCAATACTTC.

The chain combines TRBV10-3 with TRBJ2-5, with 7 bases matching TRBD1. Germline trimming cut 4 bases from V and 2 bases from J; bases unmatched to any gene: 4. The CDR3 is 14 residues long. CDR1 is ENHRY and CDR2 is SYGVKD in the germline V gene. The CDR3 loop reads CAISAGQEQETQYF. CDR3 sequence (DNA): TGTGCCATCAGTGCAGGACAGGAGCAAGAGACCCAGTACTTC.

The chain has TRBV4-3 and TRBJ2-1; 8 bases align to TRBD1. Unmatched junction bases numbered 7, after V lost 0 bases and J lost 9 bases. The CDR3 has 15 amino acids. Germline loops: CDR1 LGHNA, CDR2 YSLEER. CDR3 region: CASSQDWQGAFEQFF. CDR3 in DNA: TGCGCCAGCAGCCAAGATTGGCAGGGGGCCTTTGAGCAGTTCTTC.

CDR3 loop: CASTLRFGRVRSGNTIYF. CDR3 nucleotides: TGTGCCAGCACCCTAAGGTTTGGCAGGGTAAGGTCTGGAAACACCATATATTTT. The chain joins TRBV6-4 to TRBJ1-3, with a tentative D call TRBD1 (5 bases). The CDR3 is 18 residues long. V was pared by 7 bases and J by 1 base, with 23 bases between. Germline assignment: CDR1 MRHNA and CDR2 SNTAGT.

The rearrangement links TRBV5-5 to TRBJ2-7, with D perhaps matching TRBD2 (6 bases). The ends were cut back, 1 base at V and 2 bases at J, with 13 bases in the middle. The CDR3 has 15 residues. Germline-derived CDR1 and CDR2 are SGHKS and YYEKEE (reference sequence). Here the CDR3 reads CASSLSPSDTYEQYF. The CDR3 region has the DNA TGTGCCAGCAGCTTGTCCCCTAGCGATACCTACGAGCAGTACTTC. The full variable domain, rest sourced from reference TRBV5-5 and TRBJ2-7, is DAGVTQSPTHLIKTRGQQVTLRCSPISGHKSVSWYQQVLGQGPQFIFQYYEKEERGRGNFPDRFSARQFPNYSSELNVNALLLGDSALYLCASSLSPSDTYEQYFGPGTRLTVT.

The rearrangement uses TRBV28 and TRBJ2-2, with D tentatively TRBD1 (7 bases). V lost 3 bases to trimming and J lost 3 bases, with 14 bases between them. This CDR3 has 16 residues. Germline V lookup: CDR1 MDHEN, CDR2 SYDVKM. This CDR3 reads CASSFLAGQHTGELFF. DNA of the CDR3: TGTGCCAGCAGTTTTCTTGCGGGACAGCACACCGGGGAGCTGTTTTTT. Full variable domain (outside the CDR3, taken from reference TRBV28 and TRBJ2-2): DVKVTQSSRYLVKRTGEKVFLECVQDMDHENMFWYRQDPGLGLRLIYFSYDVKMKEKGDIPEGYSVSREKKERFSLILESASTNQTSMYLCASSFLAGQHTGELFFGEGSRLTVL.